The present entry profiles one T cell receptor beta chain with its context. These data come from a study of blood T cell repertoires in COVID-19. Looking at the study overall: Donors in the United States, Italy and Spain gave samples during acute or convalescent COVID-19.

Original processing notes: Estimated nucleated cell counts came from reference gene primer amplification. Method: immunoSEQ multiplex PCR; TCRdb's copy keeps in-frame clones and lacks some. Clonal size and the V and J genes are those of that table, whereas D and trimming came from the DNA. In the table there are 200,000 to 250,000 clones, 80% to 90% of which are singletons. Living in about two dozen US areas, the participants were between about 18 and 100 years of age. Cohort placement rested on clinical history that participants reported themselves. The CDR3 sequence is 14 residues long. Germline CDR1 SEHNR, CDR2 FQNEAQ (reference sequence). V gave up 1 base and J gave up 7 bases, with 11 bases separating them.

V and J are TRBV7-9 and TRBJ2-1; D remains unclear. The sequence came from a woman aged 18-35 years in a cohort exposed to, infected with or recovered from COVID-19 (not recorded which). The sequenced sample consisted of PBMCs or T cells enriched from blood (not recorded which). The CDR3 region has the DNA TGTGCCAGCAGCTTAGGGGCCTCGACGAATGAGCAGTTCTTC. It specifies CASSLGASTNEQFF.